The rows below give T cell receptor beta chains drawn from one sample of a study of shared clonotypes between healthy human individuals. Measured with immunoSEQ multiplex PCR; TCRdb has only the in-frame clones, and not every one. The data contain around 2.1 million clones, around 93% of them singletons. Sequenced input: naive CD8+ T cells from PBMCs. The receptors here all came from a man between 18 and 35 years old in good health. Some clones in this sample may be carry-over from other donors' samples. Both conserved end residues are trimmed from each CDR3. Clone size is stated in some rows and not others, as once, few, many or a class when expanded.

abundance,v_gene,len,CDR3aa
-,TRBV27,13,ASKGLADGTDTQY
-,TRBV7-9,17,ASSLEATGYRSSYNEQF
-,TRBV7-2,12,ASSPPRGGYEQY
-,TRBV5-4,14,ASSYGTGFSNQPQH
-,TRBV2,13,ASREDRGATDTQY
-,TRBV5-1,15,ASSWNLGQGGNTEAF
-,TRBV7-8,13,ASSKRDRRNTEAF
-,TRBV5-6,12,ASSLMPGGYEQY
-,TRBV7-2,12,ASSLGVSSYEQY
-,TRBV27,13,ASSPTSGRTYEQF
-,TRBV4-3,11,ASSQSPSYEQY
-,TRBV7-2,14,ASSFRSGRASYEQY
-,TRBV7-3,8,ASSGSVEF
-,TRBV27,11,ASSFDSLYEQY
-,TRBV2,11,ASETQGLYEQY
-,TRBV28,13,ASSLQGAGNQPQH
-,TRBV5-1,14,ASSFRVGAMNTEAF
once,TRBV18,11,ASSNDRPDTQY
-,TRBV7-9,12,ASSLQGAPETQY
-,TRBV19,10,ASSYRGGEQY
-,TRBV18,15,ASSPGLGGGKDNEQF
-,TRBV12-5,11,ASGRLAEAPEH
-,TRBV27,11,ASSNLGTNEQF
-,TRBV28,14,ASSEMGGLRNYGYT
-,TRBV7-9,14,ASSLPLPSADTEAF
-,TRBV6-5,13,ASSYSTSVDHEQF
once,TRBV11-2,14,ASRTAGGSSYNEQF
-,TRBV28,12,ASTSGTGTYEQY
-,TRBV5-1,13,ASSSTPGHQYEQY
-,TRBV11-3,13,ASSLGTGTADEQY
-,TRBV5-6,14,ASSFGLAGLQSEQF
few,TRBV6-5,13,ASSSAGQLNTEAF
-,TRBV27,11,ASSFRDQETQY
-,TRBV6-4,15,ASSDSGGPSGANVLT
-,TRBV2,13,ASSADSGAQETQY
-,TRBV13,13,ASSLTDSSGNTIY
-,TRBV27,14,ASRPNIGTGHTEAF
-,TRBV2,15,ASRETSGGILSYEQY
-,TRBV19,10,ASSDTGVEAF
-,TRBV2,13,ASSEGREGQETQY
-,TRBV10-2,10,ASSSATGELF
-,TRBV9,9,ASSAIYGYT
-,TRBV19,10,ASSAGLWGQY
-,TRBV15,14,ATSKKQGSYYNEQF
-,TRBV7-8,13,ASSYERGSTDTQY
-,TRBV4-2,19,ASSPQGTGLLDSIAKNIQY
-,TRBV13,15,ASSPLRQLGVLAEAF
-,TRBV27,11,ASSPHHTAEQY
-,TRBV19,13,ASSEGTGVSYEQY
-,TRBV6-1,12,VAQVAGVPDTQY
-,TRBV4-1,10,ASSQPGTSFF
-,TRBV27,12,ASTPQGARTEAF
-,TRBV6-5,13,ASRLQETPYNEQF
-,TRBV6-6,12,ASRTGSATGELF
-,TRBV19,12,ASSWGGANEKLF